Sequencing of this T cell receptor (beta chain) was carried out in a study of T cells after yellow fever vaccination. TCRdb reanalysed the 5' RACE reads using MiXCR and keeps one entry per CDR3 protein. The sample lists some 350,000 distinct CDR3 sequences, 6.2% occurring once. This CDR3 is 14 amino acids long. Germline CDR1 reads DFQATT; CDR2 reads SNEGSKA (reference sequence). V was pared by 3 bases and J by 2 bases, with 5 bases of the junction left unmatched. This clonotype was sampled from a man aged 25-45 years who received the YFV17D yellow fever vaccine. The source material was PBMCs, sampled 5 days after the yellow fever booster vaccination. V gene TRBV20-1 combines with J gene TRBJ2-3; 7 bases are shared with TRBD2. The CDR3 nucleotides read TGCAGTGCTAGGGGGGGGGGAAACACAGATACGCAGTATTTT. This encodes CSARGGGNTDTQYF.